This T cell receptor (beta chain) stems from a study of cytomegalovirus exposure and HLA in healthy donors (dated by TCRdb to the late 2010s). For the wider study: The 550 to 750 repertoires of the first cohort and the 120 validation repertoires were produced on the same platform, according to a later analysis. The study was designed to test whether signatures of past pathogen exposure could be identified by cataloging public T cell receptors. A separate validation cohort of 100 to 150 different subjects was used in addition to the 666-subject first cohort. To predict cytomegalovirus infection status, the study combined high-throughput TCR immunosequencing, statistical association of individual TCRs with disease status, and machine learning. What the authors observed across the whole study: In vitro tests confirmed that three of the cytomegalovirus-associated TCR beta chains recognize cytomegalovirus antigens. According to the authors, the approach could potentially be generalized to other disease states and immunological phenotypes. A later analysis found that TCRs clustered in the first cohort also tended to co-occur in the 110 or so validation repertoires, with roughly 95% of cluster scores above 0. Most TCR sequences were observed very rarely across donors, whereas some public TCRs were present in many individuals. A total of around 150 TCR beta chains were listed by the study as associated with cytomegalovirus. The classifier was reported to diagnose cytomegalovirus status with high specificity and sensitivity in both the original cohort and the validation cohort. The validation cohort had no HLA typing available for a later analysis, so co-occurrence within that cohort was assessed over all 120 or so repertoires.

Inclusive of the bounding cysteine and phenylalanine, the CDR3 is 14 residues long. Here the CDR3 DNA is all that survives: 42 bases in frame from base 1. Trimming at the junction amounts to 2 bases on V and 0 bases on J, and the germline ends lie 6 bases apart. From the germline V gene, CDR1 is SGDLS and CDR2 is YYNGEE. The library relied on the immunoSEQ multiplex PCR assay. The study's processing was this. A statistical classification framework was built for diagnosing cytomegalovirus status from the catalog of TCR beta chain sequences. Imported from immuneACCESS, the table was reduced by TCRdb to in-frame sequences with V and J called. These copies leave out some clones; in studies compared against another copy, an unresolved V gene accounts for under half, and the cause of the remainder is not known. That table supplies the V and J calls and clone size; D and trimming were determined from the DNA. This sample has a few hundred thousand clones in its table, and approximately 88% of those were observed once. Of the sample, about an eighth is held by the ten largest clones.

The donors belonged to the validation cohort of around 120 subjects, which was separate from the roughly 670-subject first cohort. A note on this clone: Its antigen is still unknown. Base qualities are not provided; no much larger clone lies one nucleotide away.

Here the chain combines TRBV9 and TRBJ1-5, with the D gene not clear enough to name. This TCR was sampled from a woman aged 25-40 years in good health and CMV-seropositive. Sequences were obtained from PBMCs. The bases are TGTGCCAGCAGCGTGTCCTCTAGCAATCAGCCCCAGCATTTT. It translates as CASSVSSSNQPQHF.